This T cell receptor (beta chain) was sequenced for a study of T cells in Graves' hyperthyroidism and ophthalmopathy. Amplification targeted TCR beta CDR3 regions from RNA transcripts. A set of HTBI primers served as the primers for a first-round RT-PCR of the TCR CDR3. One entry per CDR3 protein results from TCRdb running MiXCR on the multiplex PCR reads. This sample carries nearly 750,000 distinct CDR3 sequences, 35% of them seen once, and the ten largest clones take 30% to 40%. With regard to this clonotype: The junction differs from germline at one of its ends, possibly a read error.

The TCR comes from a middle-aged woman with Graves' hyperthyroidism. Input material: blood.

This CDR3 reads CASGQEGQAYNSPLHF. CDR3 sequence (DNA): TGCGCCAGCGGCCAAGAGGGACAGGCCTATAATTCACCCCTCCACTTT. The rearrangement links TRBV4-1 to TRBJ1-6; 8 positions agree with TRBD1. CDR1 MGHRA and CDR2 YSYEKL come from the germline V gene. The CDR3 covers 16 residues.